This is a list of T cell receptor beta chains from one sample in a study of OX40 agonist ivuxolimab in advanced cancers. Method: immunoSEQ multiplex PCR; TCRdb's copy keeps in-frame clones and lacks some. The data hold roughly 90,000 clones, with about 89% observed a single time. This sample comprised CD4+ or CD8+ T cells sorted from blood, obtained in a trial of the OX40 agonist ivuxolimab. These receptors all stem from an adult with an advanced solid tumor such as melanoma, head and neck, liver or kidney cancer. Each CDR3 is given with its conserved first and last residue. Fields, in order: D gene, clone size, V gene, J gene, CDR3 protein, CDR3 DNA. The D gene is left open where the match is weak. Part of the rows lack a size; the others show once, few, many or a class for expanded clones.

>NA|once|TRBV5-1|TRBJ2-3
CASSLGVNTQYF
TGCGCCAGCAGCTTGGGGGTTAATACGCAGTATTTT
>NA|NA|TRBV6-6|TRBJ2-5
CASGRETQYF
TGTGCCAGCGGGAGGGAGACCCAGTACTTC
>NA|NA|TRBV6-1|TRBJ1-5
CASSESLGQPQHF
TGTGCCAGCAGTGAATCTTTGGGTCAGCCCCAGCATTTT
>NA|NA|TRBV28|TRBJ1-5
CASRLTGFHSNQPQHF
TGTGCCAGCAGGTTAACAGGGTTCCATAGCAATCAGCCCCAGCATTTT
>NA|NA|TRBV6-1|TRBJ1-1
CASSERDQNTEAFF
TGTGCCAGCAGTGAGCGCGACCAGAACACTGAAGCTTTCTTT
>NA|NA|TRBV9|TRBJ2-1
CASSVADFNEQFF
TGTGCCAGCAGCGTAGCTGACTTCAATGAGCAGTTCTTC
>NA|NA|TRBV21-1|TRBJ2-2
CASRFFLGRGKNRGELFF
TGTGCCAGCAGATTTTTCCTGGGCAGGGGGAAGAACAGAGGGGAGCTGTTTTTT
>NA|NA|TRBV5-1|TRBJ1-1
CASSLQENTEAFF
TGCGCCAGCAGCTTACAGGAGAACACTGAAGCTTTCTTT
>TRBD1|NA|TRBV25-1|TRBJ2-1
CASSGQGHEQFF
TGTGCCAGCAGTGGACAGGGGCATGAGCAGTTCTTC
>TRBD2|NA|TRBV28|TRBJ2-2
CASSLVPPGLASANTGELFF
TGTGCCAGCAGTTTAGTGCCCCCGGGACTAGCGTCCGCGAACACCGGGGAGCTGTTTTTT
>NA|NA|TRBV29-1|TRBJ1-5
CSVGGVGNQPQHF
TGCAGCGTTGGCGGGGTGGGCAATCAGCCCCAGCATTTT
>NA|NA|TRBV27|TRBJ1-6
CASSLNQMGSPLHF
TGTGCCAGCAGTTTAAATCAGATGGGATCACCCCTCCACTTT
>TRBD2|NA|TRBV27|TRBJ2-7
CASRWGLETPYEQYF
TGTGCCAGCCGCTGGGGACTAGAGACCCCCTACGAGCAGTACTTC
>NA|NA|TRBV5-1|TRBJ2-7
CASSPRRLGDAYEQYF
TGCGCCAGCAGCCCGCGTAGGTTAGGGGATGCGTACGAGCAGTACTTC
>NA|NA|TRBV30|TRBJ2-7
CAWIEDKGVYEQYF
TGTGCCTGGATCGAGGACAAGGGGGTATACGAGCAGTACTTC
>TRBD2|NA|TRBV7-7|TRBJ2-1
CASGGSLNNEQFF
TGTGCTAGCGGCGGGAGCCTTAACAATGAGCAGTTCTTC
>NA|NA|TRBV2|TRBJ2-1
CATNNEQFF
TGTGCCACCAACAATGAGCAGTTCTTC
>NA|NA|TRBV19|TRBJ2-5
CASSIGRFQETQYF
TGTGCCAGTAGTATCGGTCGATTCCAAGAGACCCAGTACTTC
>NA|NA|TRBV5-4|TRBJ1-2
CASSRRGQNGYTF
TGTGCCAGCAGCCGTCGGGGGCAAAATGGCTACACCTTC
>TRBD1|NA|TRBV7-3|TRBJ2-1
CASSKTGGAYNEQFF
TGTGCCAGCAGCAAGACAGGGGGAGCCTACAATGAGCAGTTCTTC
>TRBD1|NA|TRBV9|TRBJ1-4
CASSARQGLSTNEKLFF
TGTGCCAGCAGCGCAAGACAGGGTTTGTCAACTAATGAAAAACTGTTTTTT
>NA|NA|TRBV5-1|TRBJ2-5
CASSYSDGETQYF
TGCGCCAGCAGCTATTCTGACGGAGAGACCCAGTACTTC
>NA|NA|TRBV5-4|TRBJ2-7
CASSLGSPYEQYF
TGTGCCAGCAGCTTAGGGAGCCCCTACGAGCAGTACTTC
>NA|NA|TRBV29-1|TRBJ2-5
CSEGEPTYF
TGCAGCGAAGGGGAACCGACGTACTTC
>NA|NA|TRBV25-1|TRBJ1-4
CASSEAGETNEKLFF
TGTGCCAGCAGTGAAGCGGGGGAGACTAATGAAAAACTGTTTTTT
>TRBD2|NA|TRBV5-4|TRBJ2-1
CASNGGRHNEQFF
TGTGCCAGCAATGGCGGGAGGCACAATGAGCAGTTCTTC
>NA|NA|TRBV10-1|TRBJ2-7
CASSSGRESYEQYF
TGCGCCAGCAGTTCTGGACGAGAATCCTACGAGCAGTACTTC
>NA|NA|TRBV28|TRBJ2-7
CASSSPLQGHEQYF
TGTGCCAGCAGTTCACCTCTACAGGGCCACGAGCAGTACTTC
>NA|NA|TRBV4-2|TRBJ2-7
CASSQEATRDFYEQYF
TGTGCCAGCAGCCAAGAAGCCACCCGGGACTTTTACGAGCAGTACTTC
>NA|once|TRBV9|TRBJ1-3
CASTPGGIGNTIYF
TGTGCCAGCACCCCGGGGGGGATTGGAAACACCATATATTTT
>NA|few|TRBV29-1|TRBJ1-1
CSVEFQMNTEAFF
TGCAGCGTTGAATTCCAAATGAACACTGAAGCTTTCTTT
>NA|NA|TRBV4-1|TRBJ2-3
CASSQDLGPLADTQYF
TGCGCCAGCAGCCAAGATCTGGGGCCTTTGGCAGATACGCAGTATTTT
>NA|NA|TRBV6-1|TRBJ2-3
CASSLGTQYF
TGTGCCAGCAGCTTGGGTACGCAGTATTTT
>NA|few|TRBV4-2|TRBJ1-2
CASSQGASYGYTF
TGTGCCAGCAGCCAAGGGGCAAGCTATGGCTACACCTTC
>NA|NA|TRBV15|TRBJ1-1
CATSRDGLRRGSSTEAFF
TGTGCCACCAGCAGAGATGGCCTGAGGCGGGGATCCAGCACTGAAGCTTTCTTT
>TRBD2|NA|TRBV4-2|TRBJ2-3
CASSQAGTSGTTGTDTQYF
TGTGCCAGCAGCCAAGCAGGGACTAGCGGGACTACGGGCACAGATACGCAGTATTTT
>NA|NA|TRBV28|TRBJ2-7
CASSLWGYEQYF
TGTGCCAGCAGTTTATGGGGCTACGAGCAGTACTTC
>NA|NA|TRBV19|TRBJ2-2
CASRGTGELFF
TGTGCCAGCCGGGGTACCGGGGAGCTGTTTTTT
>NA|NA|TRBV30|TRBJ2-5
CAWRSDSKETQYF
TGTGCCTGGAGGTCGGACTCCAAAGAGACCCAGTACTTC
>TRBD2|NA|TRBV7-8|TRBJ2-5
CASSLRLAGAWETQYF
TGTGCCAGCAGCCTAAGACTAGCGGGAGCTTGGGAGACCCAGTACTTC
>NA|NA|TRBV10-3|TRBJ2-3
CAISELGRADTDTQYF
TGTGCCATCAGTGAATTGGGGAGAGCTGACACAGATACGCAGTATTTT
>NA|NA|TRBV27|TRBJ1-5
CASSALNQPQHF
TGTGCCAGCAGTGCCCTCAATCAGCCCCAGCATTTT
>NA|few|TRBV19|TRBJ1-1
CASSRGTWNANTEAFF
TGTGCCAGTAGTAGAGGAACCTGGAATGCGAACACTGAAGCTTTCTTT
>NA|NA|TRBV5-1|TRBJ2-7
CASSLADEYEQYF
TGCGCCAGCAGCTTGGCCGATGAATACGAGCAGTACTTC
>NA|many|TRBV27|TRBJ2-7
CASSTQGSFEQYF
TGTGCCAGCAGTACCCAGGGCAGTTTCGAGCAGTACTTC
>TRBD2|few|TRBV2|TRBJ2-7
CASMRREWEQYF
TGTGCCAGCATGCGGCGGGAGTGGGAGCAGTACTTC
>TRBD2|NA|TRBV7-9|TRBJ2-7
CASSSTTGRRGSYEQYF
TGTGCCAGCAGCTCCACGACCGGGAGGCGAGGGTCCTACGAGCAGTACTTC
>TRBD1|NA|TRBV30|TRBJ1-6
CAWTRGNSPLHF
TGTGCCTGGACCAGGGGGAATTCACCCCTCCACTTT
>TRBD1|NA|TRBV4-1|TRBJ2-7
CASSQESGTVSYEQYF
TGCGCCAGCAGCCAAGAGTCCGGGACAGTTTCCTACGAGCAGTACTTC
>NA|NA|TRBV27|TRBJ1-4
CASSLIGEKLFF
TGTGCCAGCAGTTTGATTGGGGAAAAACTGTTTTTT